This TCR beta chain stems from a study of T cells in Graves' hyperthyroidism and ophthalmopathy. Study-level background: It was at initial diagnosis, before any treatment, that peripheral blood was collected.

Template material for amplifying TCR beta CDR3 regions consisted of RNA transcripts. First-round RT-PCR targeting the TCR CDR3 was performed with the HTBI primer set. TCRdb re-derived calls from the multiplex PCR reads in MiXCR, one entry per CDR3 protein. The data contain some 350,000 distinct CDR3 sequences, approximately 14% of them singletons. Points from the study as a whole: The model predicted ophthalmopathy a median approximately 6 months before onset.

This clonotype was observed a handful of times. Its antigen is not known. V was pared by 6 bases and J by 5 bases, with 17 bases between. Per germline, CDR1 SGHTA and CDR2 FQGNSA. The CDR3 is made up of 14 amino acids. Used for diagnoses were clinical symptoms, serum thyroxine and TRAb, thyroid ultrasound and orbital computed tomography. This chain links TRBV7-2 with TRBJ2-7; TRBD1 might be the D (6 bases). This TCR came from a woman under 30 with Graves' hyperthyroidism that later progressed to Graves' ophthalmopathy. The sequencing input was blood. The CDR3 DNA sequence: TGTGCCAGCAGTCTGACAGGACCAAGGGACGAGCAGTACTTC. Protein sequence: CASSLTGPRDEQYF.